This TCR beta chain was found in a study of CD8 T cells in Susac syndrome. Study findings and constraints: That the number of individuals in its TCR sequencing and HLA analysis was relatively small was acknowledged by the study.

Points on this clonotype: Its specificity is not known.

The CDR3 runs to 14 residues. V was trimmed by 3 bases and J by 5 bases, leaving 14 bases between them. Germline loops: CDR1 MNHEY, CDR2 SMNVEV (reference sequence). Relapsing-remitting disease, either stable or active, was present in the multiple sclerosis controls, who were treatment-naive patients. Negative isolation was used for CD8+ and CD4+ T cells and FACS enrichment for TEMRA cells. RNA totalling about 0.5 to 1 ug underwent reverse transcription with random hexamers. A multiplex approach, immunoSEQ multiplex PCR, amplified TCR beta CDR3 across 54 Vbeta and 13 Jbeta. TCRdb processed the immunoSEQ multiplex PCR reads anew with MiXCR; each CDR3 protein has one entry. The sample shows some 120,000 distinct CDR3 sequences, approximately 93% of them seen only once.

Sequenced: CD8+ T cells from PBMCs. The V gene is TRBV27, the J gene TRBJ2-7; perhaps TRBD1 as D (6 bases). The TCR originated in a human donor with multiple sclerosis. The CDR3 DNA reads TGTGCCAGCAGTTTGGCACAGGGTCCCCACGAGCAGTACGTC. This sequence encodes CASSLAQGPHEQYV.